This is a list of T cell receptor beta chains from one sample in a study of T cell responses to AZD1222 COVID-19 vaccine. The assay was immunoSEQ multiplex PCR, and TCRdb's table has in-frame clones only and misses some. Here the sample spans about 63,000 clones, approximately 85% being singletons. The sequenced sample was peripheral blood, obtained on day 0 of AZD1222 vaccination. The source is an adult in good health. Both conserved end residues are trimmed from each CDR3.

J | V | CDR3
TRBJ1-5 | TRBV27 | ASSPRQNDQPQH
TRBJ1-5 | TRBV7-8 | ASSLANPGQGRNQPQH
TRBJ1-2 | TRBV6-1 | ASSESGGRGIYGYT
TRBJ1-4 | TRBV13 | ASSSRGLQGEKLF
TRBJ1-2 | TRBV18 | ASSPEAGIINYGYT
TRBJ1-2 | TRBV11-2 | ASSLAHKTGAGGYT
TRBJ1-1 | TRBV6-5 | ASTQGNTEAF
TRBJ1-2 | TRBV18 | ASSPPGGAYYGYT
TRBJ1-1 | TRBV2 | ASRKEGYNTEAF
TRBJ1-3 | TRBV3-1/TRBV3-2 | ASSPVRGGNTIY
TRBJ2-2 | TRBV4-2 | ASSQGAGGLNTGELF
TRBJ1-6 | TRBV9 | ASSVDEGYSPLH
TRBJ2-4 | TRBV28 | ASSYEEWTKNIQY
TRBJ2-1 | TRBV7-3 | ASSPQGQGHNEQF
TRBJ1-6 | TRBV18 | ASSPLEINSPLH
TRBJ2-5 | TRBV9 | ASSVATGGFMETQY
TRBJ1-5 | TRBV5-6 | ASTLGGGHNQPQH
TRBJ2-6 | TRBV14 | ASSQPRPGTGRGYSGANVLT
TRBJ2-2 | TRBV27 | ASSDRGRGGELF
TRBJ1-4 | TRBV27 | ASSLSIIGREKLF
TRBJ1-4 | TRBV12-3/TRBV12-4 | ATKTGGDEKLF
TRBJ2-3 | TRBV3-1/TRBV3-2 | ASSAGTADTQY
TRBJ2-2 | TRBV27 | ASSHNQRGELF
TRBJ1-5 | TRBV28 | ASGQPQH
TRBJ1-4 | TRBV7-9 | ASSHRRPTNEKLF
TRBJ2-1 | TRBV18 | ASSPGLPRFYNEQF
TRBJ2-1 | TRBV5-1 | ASKSGGAANEQF
TRBJ2-5 | TRBV2 | ASRLLGAETQY
TRBJ1-3 | TRBV6-5 | ASRIGSSGNTIY
TRBJ1-3 | TRBV4-1 | ASGGVDSGNTIY
TRBJ1-1 | TRBV10-3 | AISTGTGGIGTEAF
TRBJ1-6 | TRBV2 | ASSETGFRSPLH
TRBJ1-2 | TRBV18 | ASSPGDRKSYGYT
TRBJ2-7 | TRBV4-1 | ASSQGDPYEQY
TRBJ2-2 | TRBV5-1 | ASADKGSTGELF
TRBJ2-2 | TRBV19 | ATRRDIGTGGGELF
TRBJ2-1 | TRBV28 | ASRTYERGVSYNEQF
TRBJ1-1 | TRBV11-2 | ASSSGQNTEAF